The 28 T cell receptor beta chains presented below share a single source sample, sequenced in a study of OX40 agonist ivuxolimab in advanced cancers. The method was immunoSEQ multiplex PCR; TCRdb's version includes in-frame clones alone and lacks a portion of them. The sample lists roughly 100,000 clones; 95% to 96% were seen once. The sample consisted of CD4+ or CD8+ T cells sorted from blood, taken in a trial of the OX40 agonist ivuxolimab. These receptors were obtained from an adult with an advanced solid tumor such as melanoma, head and neck, liver or kidney cancer.

The chain employs TRBV5-4 and TRBJ2-7; 7 bases fit TRBD2. Germline assignment: CDR1 SGHNT and CDR2 YYREEE (reference sequence). The junction had 7 bases not matched to a gene; V was cut back by 0 bases and J by 4 bases. The CDR3 extends over 15 amino acids. CDR3 amino acids: CASSLDGSSGYEQYF. The CDR3 DNA reads TGTGCCAGCAGCTTGGATGGAAGTAGCGGGTACGAGCAGTACTTC.

V is TRBV6-5 and J is TRBJ1-2; D is perhaps TRBD1 (6 bases). In germline, CDR1 is MNHEY, CDR2 SVGAGI. Trimming took 5 bases from V and 1 from J, leaving 14 bases between them. The CDR3 totals 15 residues. CDR3 DNA sequence: TGTGCCAGCAGTAAACAGGGAGGAGGTAACTATGGCTACACCTTC. Amino acids: CASSKQGGGNYGYTF.

The chain links TRBV10-3 to TRBJ2-5; a possible D gene is TRBD1 (7 bases). This CDR3 is built from 14 residues. V was cut by 6 bases and J by 4 bases, with 15 bases left in between. Germline V gives CDR1 ENHRY, CDR2 SYGVKD. In DNA, the CDR3 is TGTGCCATCAGCGATCAGGGGGGAGGAGAGACCCAGTACTTC. This translates into CAISDQGGGETQYF.

This chain joins TRBV5-6 and TRBJ2-1; D might be TRBD2 (5 bases). The germline V gene has CDR1 SGHDT and CDR2 YYEEEE. The CDR3 is 14 amino acids. V was trimmed by 3 bases and J by 3 bases, leaving 10 bases between them. CDR3 coding DNA: TGTGCCAGCAGCTCCTGGACTGGCTACAATGAGCAGTTCTTC. Translated: CASSSWTGYNEQFF.

V gene TRBV10-1 combines with J gene TRBJ2-1; D is perhaps TRBD1 (5 bases). The CDR3 has 14 amino acids. The germline CDR1 and CDR2 sequences are WNHNN and SYGVQD (reference sequence). V gave up 2 bases and J gave up 8 bases, with 13 bases separating them. The CDR3 here is CASSEGKGVDEQFF. The CDR3, as DNA: TGCGCCAGCAGTGAGGGGAAAGGGGTCGATGAGCAGTTCTTC.

This rearrangement joins TRBV19 to TRBJ2-7; 10 bases agree with TRBD1. Germline CDR1 and CDR2: LNHDA and SQIVND (reference sequence). V lost 7 bases and J lost 2; bases outside the gene matches: 5. The CDR3 is 14 amino acids. For the CDR3, the DNA is TGTGCCAGTACCTACGGGACAGGGGCCTACGAGCAGTACTTC. It translates to CASTYGTGAYEQYF.

J is TRBJ2-5 and V is TRBV28; D is unclear. Germline V lookup: CDR1 MDHEN, CDR2 SYDVKM. The CDR3 totals 12 residues. V was trimmed by 2 bases and J by 4 bases, leaving 5 bases between them. In DNA form, the CDR3 reads TGTGCCAGCAGTTTAGAATTAGAGACCCAGTACTTC. This sequence encodes CASSLELETQYF.

The genes are TRBV5-1 and TRBJ2-1; TRBD1 might be the D (6 bases). V was cut by 0 bases and J by 8 bases, with 9 bases left in between. CDR1 is SGHRS and CDR2 is YFSETQ in the germline V gene. CDR3 length: 13 residues. CDR3 bases: TGCGCCAGCAGCTTGGGGACAGAAGATGAGCAGTTCTTC. It encodes CASSLGTEDEQFF.

The CDR3 region is CASRETGELFF. The CDR3 DNA follows: TGTGCCAGCAGAGAGACCGGGGAGCTGTTTTTT. The chain couples TRBV7-9 to TRBJ2-2; no clear D. There are 11 residues in the CDR3. V lost 6 bases, J lost 5 bases, and 4 bases lay in between. Germline CDR1 is SEHNR and CDR2 is FQNEAQ (reference sequence).

The V gene is TRBV27, the J gene TRBJ1-3; D is unresolved. V shed 2 bases and J shed 4 bases, with 9 bases lying between them. The CDR3 contains 14 residues. CDR1 MNHEY and CDR2 SMNVEV come from the germline V gene (reference sequence). The CDR3 reads CASSLGVTGNTIYF. CDR3 DNA: TGTGCCAGCAGTTTAGGGGTAACCGGAAACACCATATATTTT.

The chain joins TRBV29-1 to TRBJ1-4; maybe TRBD1 (6 bases). Trimming took 7 bases from V and 6 from J, leaving 15 bases between them. Germline CDR1 and CDR2: SQVTM and ANQGSEA. The CDR3 runs to 13 residues. The CDR3 region has the DNA TGCAGCGCCGTCCAGGGGCTTGATGAAAAACTGTTTTTT. This translates into CSAVQGLDEKLFF.

To note about this clone: This CDR3 is also generated by other DNA sequences in the sample. The chain carries TRBV6-1 and TRBJ2-7, with D hard to call. CDR1 is MNHNS, CDR2 SASEGT, per germline. V gave up 3 bases and J gave up 4 bases, with 1 base separating them. The CDR3 is 10 residues long. The chain's CDR3 is CASSDYEQYF. The CDR3, as DNA: TGTGCCAGCAGTGATTACGAGCAGTACTTC.

The chain uses TRBV4-1 and TRBJ1-4; D is unresolved. V dropped 0 bases and J dropped 8 bases, with 4 bases sitting between them. The CDR3 covers 12 residues. Germline V CDR1 and CDR2: MGHRA, YSYEKL. The CDR3 protein is CASSQDTEKLFF. The CDR3 region has the DNA TGCGCCAGCAGCCAAGATACCGAAAAACTGTTTTTT.

V usage is TRBV2 and J usage is TRBJ2-1; possible D gene TRBD1, 6 bases. V was shortened by 8 bases and J by 1 base, with 12 bases between the two germline ends. Germline V gives CDR1 SNHLY, CDR2 FYNNEI. The CDR3 is 14 amino acids. The CDR3, as DNA: TGTGCCAGCCAAGGACAGCCGTCCTACAATGAGCAGTTCTTC. Its translation is CASQGQPSYNEQFF.

The chain links TRBV29-1 to TRBJ1-6, with TRBD1 as a possible D gene (6 bases). The CDR3 loop spans 14 amino acids. V lost 0 bases, J lost 7 bases, and 10 bases lay in between. From germline, CDR1 is SQVTM and CDR2 ANQGSEA. In DNA, the CDR3 is TGCAGCGTTGAAGAACAGGGATGCAATTCACCCCTCCACTTT. Translation gives CSVEEQGCNSPLHF. The full variable domain, rest sourced from reference TRBV29-1 and TRBJ1-6, is SAVISQKPSRDICQRGTSLTIQCQVDSQVTMMFWYRQQPGQSLTLIATANQGSEATYESGFVIDKFPISRPNLTFSTLTVSNMSPEDSSIYLCSVEEQGCNSPLHFGNGTRLTVT.

V and J are TRBV9 and TRBJ1-3, with D unresolved. This CDR3 is built from 14 residues. Trimming left V 4 bases short and J 0 bases short, with 8 bases between. Germline lookup yields CDR1 SGDLS and CDR2 YYNGEE. This CDR3 is CASSPVVSGNTIYF. The CDR3 nucleotides read TGTGCCAGCAGCCCCGTTGTCTCTGGAAACACCATATATTTT.

The chain is built from TRBV5-4 and TRBJ1-1; D not resolved. V shed 1 base and J shed 6 bases, with 4 bases lying between them. The germline V gene has CDR1 SGHNT and CDR2 YYREEE (reference sequence). This CDR3 is 11 amino acids long. CDR3 amino acids: CASSLSSEAFF. In nucleotides, the CDR3 is TGTGCCAGCAGCTTGAGTTCTGAAGCTTTCTTT.

This rearrangement joins TRBV7-6 to TRBJ2-7, with D perhaps matching TRBD1 or TRBD2 (6 bases each). This CDR3 has 16 residues. CDR1 and CDR2 from the germline V gene are SGHVS and FNYEAQ. V lost 5 bases and J lost 3, with 20 bases in between. The CDR3 spells CASSVHGGGESYEQYF. CDR3 coding DNA: TGTGCCAGCAGCGTTCATGGGGGCGGGGAAAGCTACGAGCAGTACTTC.

A remark on this clone: Other nucleotide sequences in the sample specify the same CDR3. The chain carries TRBV5-1 and TRBJ2-7, with 8 bases lining up with TRBD1. The CDR3 covers 14 residues. The V gene's germline CDR1 is SGHRS and CDR2 YFSETQ. The V gene end was trimmed by 2 bases and the J gene end by 3 bases; junction bases not matched to a gene: 4. The CDR3 loop reads CASSLGQGLYEQYF. DNA for the CDR3: TGCGCCAGCAGCTTAGGACAGGGACTCTACGAGCAGTACTTC.

The CDR3 here is CASSQDWTASGYGYTF. Here the CDR3 DNA reads TGCGCCAGCAGCCAAGATTGGACGGCGTCGGGCTATGGCTACACCTTC. The chain joins TRBV4-3 to TRBJ1-2; D is ambiguous. The germline gives CDR1 LGHNA, CDR2 YSLEER. V shed 0 bases and J shed 4 bases, with 15 bases lying between them. The CDR3 contains 16 residues.

For this clone: Germline and junction disagree at one end, which may indicate a read error. The V gene is TRBV4-3, the J gene TRBJ2-7; tentative D call: TRBD1 (6 bases). CDR3 length: 14 residues. Per the germline V gene, CDR1 is LGHNA and CDR2 is YSLEER. CDR3 sequence: CASGQDQGSYEQYF. CDR3 bases: TGCGCCAGCGGCCAAGATCAGGGGTCCTACGAGCAGTACTTC.

This clone was counted a single time. The chain carries TRBV7-3 and TRBJ2-2, with TRBD1 identical over 12 bases. Germline lookup yields CDR1 SGHTA and CDR2 FQGTGA. The trim removed 3 bases at V and 0 bases at J, leaving 5 bases unmatched. The CDR3 length is 18 residues. The DNA of the CDR3 is TGTGCCAGCAGCTTTACCGGGACAGGGGGCGCGAACACCGGGGAGCTGTTTTTT. Protein: CASSFTGTGGANTGELFF.

The table lists this clone with a count of one. The chain combines TRBV30 with TRBJ1-2; D remains ambiguous. This CDR3 spans 13 amino acids. Trimming took off 0 bases at V and 2 bases at J, with 7 bases between the two ends. Germline lookup yields CDR1 GTSNPN and CDR2 SVGIG (reference sequence). CDR3 sequence: CAWSVFGNYGYTF. CDR3 DNA: TGTGCCTGGAGTGTTTTTGGGAACTATGGCTACACCTTC.

V gene TRBV2 combines with J gene TRBJ2-5; 12 bases are shared with TRBD2. V gave up 6 bases and J gave up 0 bases; unmatched junction bases: 11. Germline V CDR1 and CDR2: SNHLY, FYNNEI. This CDR3 spans 18 amino acids. The CDR3, as DNA: TGTGCCAGCAGAACGGAGGCTAGCGGGGGGGCCGACCAAGAGACCCAGTACTTC. The encoded protein is CASRTEASGGADQETQYF.

The chain joins TRBV19 to TRBJ1-1; D is perhaps TRBD1 (6 bases). Looked up from germline, CDR1 is LNHDA and CDR2 is SQIVND (reference sequence). V lost 4 bases, J lost 6 bases, and 9 bases lay in between. This CDR3 has 12 amino acids. The CDR3 loop is CASSTGTSEAFF. CDR3 nucleotide sequence: TGTGCCAGTAGTACCGGGACATCTGAAGCTTTCTTT. The full variable domain, in which reference TRBV19 and TRBJ1-1 provide the parts outside the CDR3, is DGGITQSPKYLFRKEGQNVTLSCEQNLNHDAMYWYRQDPGQGLRLIYYSQIVNDFQKGDIAEGYSVSREKKESFPLTVTSAQKNPTAFYLCASSTGTSEAFFGQGTRLTVV.

The chain links TRBV29-1 to TRBJ1-4; D unresolved. The V gene's germline CDR1 is SQVTM and CDR2 ANQGSEA. The CDR3 has 10 residues. Trimming removed 0 bases at V and 7 bases at J, with 0 bases between. The CDR3 nucleotides read TGCAGCGTTGAAGATGAAAAACTGTTTTTT. Translated: CSVEDEKLFF.

The chain links TRBV6-4 to TRBJ1-5; no firm D call. Germline CDR1 reads MRHNA; CDR2 reads SNTAGT. Trimming cost V 0 bases and J 2 bases, with 8 bases left between them. The CDR3 has 15 amino acids. CDR3 coding DNA: TGTGCCAGCAGTGACTCGGAGGAGGGCAATCAGCCCCAGCATTTT. Amino acid sequence: CASSDSEEGNQPQHF.

The V and J genes are TRBV4-1 and TRBJ2-7, with TRBD1 matching over 11 bases. With 1 base clipped from V and 4 bases from J, the junction kept 6 bases outside the gene matches. The V gene's germline CDR1 is MGHRA and CDR2 YSYEKL. The CDR3 extends over 16 amino acids. The DNA for the CDR3 is TGCGCCAGCAGCCAAGGGGGACAGGGGGTTCAGTACGAGCAGTACTTC. It codes for CASSQGGQGVQYEQYF.